This T cell receptor (beta chain) is from a study of cytomegalovirus exposure and HLA in healthy donors. V lost 0 bases to trimming and J lost 2 bases; unmatched junction nucleotides: 5. CDR1 is SGDLS, CDR2 YYNGEE, per germline. The CDR3 is made up of 15 amino acids. Data came from immunoSEQ multiplex PCR; TCRdb stores just in-frame clones and leaves some out. This table holds 150,000 to 160,000 clones, roughly 84% found once. The origin of this receptor is a human donor in good health. V is TRBV9 and J is TRBJ2-7, with 7 bases that match TRBD1. The sample taken for sequencing was PBMCs. The CDR3, as DNA: TGTGCCAGCAGCGTAGAGGGGGCGATCCCCTACGAGCAGTACTTC. This translates into CASSVEGAIPYEQYF.